The clone carrying this T cell receptor (beta chain) was seen just once. As originally analysed: The assay estimated nucleated cells by amplifying reference gene primers. Only in-frame clones appear in the TCRdb table, and some are missing; sequencing was by immunoSEQ multiplex PCR. The V and J calls and clone size are taken from that table; D and trimming were inferred from the DNA. The sample yields fewer than 250,000 clones, approximately 82% seen once. The data are from a study of blood T cell repertoires in COVID-19. Study details: Some COVID-19 samples were acute and others convalescent; all came from the United States, Italy and Spain. PBMCs, B-cell-depleted T cells, or T cells were the source of the cDNA or gDNA that made up the material.

The CDR3 loop spans 13 amino acids. Germline V CDR1 and CDR2: LNHDA, SQIVND (reference sequence). Trimming pared 6 bases from V and 3 bases from J, leaving 9 bases between. The rearrangement uses TRBV19 and TRBJ1-5, with D maybe TRBD1 (6 bases). The sequenced sample consisted of peripheral blood. This TCR came from a woman older than 75 with acute or convalescent COVID-19. CDR3 coding DNA: TGTGCCAGTAGCGGACAGTACAATCAGCCCCAGCATTTT. It translates to CASSGQYNQPQHF.